The 15 T cell receptor beta chains presented below share a single source sample, sequenced in a study of cytomegalovirus exposure and HLA in healthy donors. Researchers ran the PCR with 60 Vbeta and 13 Jbeta primers. Sequenced by immunoSEQ multiplex PCR; TCRdb stores in-frame clones only, minus some. The profile covers fewer than 250,000 clones, with more than 65% appearing a single time and about 3.4% taken by the ten largest. The specimen sequenced was PBMCs. The receptor source for this set is a middle-aged man in good health and CMV-seropositive.

This clone turned up a few times. This chain uses TRBV5-6 with TRBJ1-2; D gene ambiguous. Trimming took off 2 bases at V and 5 bases at J, with 7 bases between the two ends. Germline CDR1 is SGHDT and CDR2 is YYEEEE. This CDR3 comprises 12 residues. CDR3 protein: CASSLVEYGYTF. CDR3 bases: TGTGCCAGCAGCTTAGTAGAATATGGCTACACCTTC.

V and J are TRBV4-2 and TRBJ2-3; 9 bases agree with TRBD2. Germline-derived CDR1 and CDR2 are LGHNA and YNFKEQ. The ends lost 0 bases at V and 0 bases at J; junction bases unmatched: 4. The CDR3 has 17 residues. In nucleotides, the CDR3 is TGTGCCAGCAGCCAAGAACCCACTAGCGGGAGCACAGATACGCAGTATTTT. It codes for CASSQEPTSGSTDTQYF.

The chain recombines TRBV19 with TRBJ2-1, with 16 positions matching TRBD2. V shed 6 bases and J 7 bases; nucleotides not matched to a gene: 12. Germline V gene data show CDR1 as LNHDA and CDR2 as SQIVND (reference sequence). The CDR3 consists of 18 residues. The CDR3 nucleotides read TGTGCCAGTAGGACCGGGACTAGCGGGAGGGGGTCTCGGAATGAGCAGTTCTTC. Translated: CASRTGTSGRGSRNEQFF.

For the CDR3, the DNA is TGTGCCAGCAGCGTAGCTACCGGACAGGGGGACTATGGCTACACCTTC. Residues: CASSVATGQGDYGYTF. J is TRBJ1-2 and V is TRBV9; TRBD1 agrees at 10 bases. Germline V gives CDR1 SGDLS, CDR2 YYNGEE. The V segment lost 0 bases and the J segment 3 bases; nucleotides outside the gene matches: 5. The CDR3 extends over 16 amino acids.

Concerning this clone itself: One end of the junction does not line up with germline, which may come from a read error. The genes are TRBV5-1 and TRBJ1-1; 9 bases are shared with TRBD1. This CDR3 has 12 amino acids. Germline CDR1 SGHRS, CDR2 YFSETQ. The CDR3, as DNA: TGTGCCAGCAGCTTGGACAGGGGAGTTGCTTTCTTT. Encoded protein: CASSLDRGVAFF.

The chain employs TRBV10-1 and TRBJ2-2; D might be TRBD1 (6 bases). The CDR3 has 15 amino acids. Trimming took off 6 bases at V and 5 bases at J, with 16 bases between the two ends. CDR1 is WNHNN and CDR2 is SYGVQD in the germline V gene (reference sequence). The CDR3 nucleotides are TGCGCCAGCAGCCCCTGGACAGTCTCGACCGGGGAGCTGTTTTTT. Protein sequence: CASSPWTVSTGELFF.

This chain connects TRBV6-5 to TRBJ2-1; maybe TRBD2 (6 bases). The germline gives CDR1 MNHEY, CDR2 SVGAGI. This CDR3 contains 13 residues. V dropped 6 bases and J dropped 4 bases, with 10 bases sitting between them. This chain's CDR3 is CASRSAGYNEQFF. For the CDR3, the DNA is TGTGCCAGCAGATCGGCGGGGTACAATGAGCAGTTCTTC.

The chain uses TRBV2 and TRBJ1-1, with 7 bases aligning to TRBD1. After removal of 6 bases from V and 1 base from J, the junction contained 5 bases not matched to a gene. The CDR3 totals 14 residues. From germline, CDR1 is SNHLY and CDR2 FYNNEI. Written as DNA, the CDR3 is TGTGCCAGCAGCCAGGGACAGCCGAACACTGAAGCTTTCTTT. This gives the protein CASSQGQPNTEAFF. Supplemented by reference TRBV2 and TRBJ1-1, the full variable domain reads EPEVTQTPSHQVTQMGQEVILRCVPISNHLYFYWYRQILGQKVEFLVSFYNNEISEKSEIFDDQFSVERPDGSNFTLKIRSTKLEDSAMYFCASSQGQPNTEAFFGQGTRLTVV.

This chain uses TRBV5-1 with TRBJ2-5; D not resolved. The CDR3 is 14 residues long. Germline V gene data show CDR1 as SGHRS and CDR2 as YFSETQ. V lost 1 base to trimming and J lost 2 bases, with 9 bases between them. The CDR3 loop reads CASSLSQTQETQYF. In nucleotides, the CDR3 is TGCGCCAGCAGCTTGAGTCAGACTCAAGAGACCCAGTACTTC.

This clone has only a few counts. The rearrangement joins TRBV5-1 to TRBJ2-3, with D uncertain. This CDR3 is 14 amino acids long. V lost 3 bases to trimming and J lost 4 bases, with 12 bases between them. From germline, CDR1 is SGHRS and CDR2 YFSETQ. The DNA of the CDR3 is TGCGCCAGCAGCTCTGGTAGTTCTGCAGATACGCAGTATTTT. Translation: CASSSGSSADTQYF. The variable domain in full, with the rest retrieved from reference TRBV5-1 and TRBJ2-3, is KAGVTQTPRYLIKTRGQQVTLSCSPISGHRSVSWYQQTPGQGLQFLFEYFSETQRNKGNFPGRFSGRQFSNSRSEMNVSTLELGDSALYLCASSSGSSADTQYFGPGTRLTVL.

As regards this clone: At one of its ends the junction is not consistent with the germline gene, which may arise from a read error. The chain combines TRBV5-1 with TRBJ1-2; D gene uncertain. Germline V gives CDR1 SGHRS, CDR2 YFSETQ. CDR3 length: 14 residues. The CDR3 bases are TGTGCCAGCAGCTTGGACCTGAGGGACTATGGCTACACCTTC. This codes for CASSLDLRDYGYTF.

The chain combines TRBV7-9 with TRBJ1-6, with 8 bases that match TRBD1. The J segment lost 10 bases and the V segment lost 5 bases, leaving 13 bases of the junction unmatched. Germline values: CDR1 SEHNR, CDR2 FQNEAQ (reference sequence). CDR3 size: 16 residues. The CDR3 here is CASSPLFGQGESPLHF. CDR3 bases: TGTGCCAGCAGCCCCCTGTTCGGACAGGGAGAATCACCCCTCCACTTT. Looking up the rest from reference TRBV7-9 and TRBJ1-6 gives the full variable domain: DTGVSQNPRHKITKRGQNVTFRCDPISEHNRLYWYRQTLGQGPEFLTYFQNEAQLEKSRLLSDRFSAERPKGSFSTLEIQRTEQGDSAMYLCASSPLFGQGESPLHFGNGTRLTVT.

This clone was counted a few times. This chain joins TRBV5-1 and TRBJ2-1; D may be TRBD2 (6 bases). CDR1 is SGHRS and CDR2 is YFSETQ in the germline V gene. The CDR3 extends over 17 amino acids. V dropped 4 bases and J dropped 10 bases, with 27 bases sitting between them. CDR3 in DNA: TGCGCCAGCAGCAGCGCGGGCGGGACCGCCATTTCAGGCGAGCAGTTCTTC. It is translated as CASSSAGGTAISGEQFF.

This sequence joins TRBV6-5 and TRBJ2-2; tentatively, D is TRBD1 (6 bases). CDR1 is MNHEY and CDR2 is SVGAGI in the germline V gene. V shed 2 bases and J shed 4 bases, with 11 bases lying between them. The CDR3 loop spans 15 amino acids. In DNA form, the CDR3 reads TGTGCCAGCAGTTACAGGGACACGGGCACCGGGGAGCTGTTTTTT. As protein: CASSYRDTGTGELFF.

This clone has more than one count but fewer than ten. The chain is built from TRBV11-2 and TRBJ2-7, with 11 bases aligning to TRBD2. Germline CDR1 SGHAT, CDR2 FQNNGV. Trimming removed 5 bases from V and 0 bases from J; junction bases left unmatched: 12. The CDR3 has 18 amino acids. The CDR3 DNA sequence: TGTGCCAGCAGCCGCGGGTTTCTAGCGGGAGGAGACTCCTACGAGCAGTACTTC. It specifies CASSRGFLAGGDSYEQYF.